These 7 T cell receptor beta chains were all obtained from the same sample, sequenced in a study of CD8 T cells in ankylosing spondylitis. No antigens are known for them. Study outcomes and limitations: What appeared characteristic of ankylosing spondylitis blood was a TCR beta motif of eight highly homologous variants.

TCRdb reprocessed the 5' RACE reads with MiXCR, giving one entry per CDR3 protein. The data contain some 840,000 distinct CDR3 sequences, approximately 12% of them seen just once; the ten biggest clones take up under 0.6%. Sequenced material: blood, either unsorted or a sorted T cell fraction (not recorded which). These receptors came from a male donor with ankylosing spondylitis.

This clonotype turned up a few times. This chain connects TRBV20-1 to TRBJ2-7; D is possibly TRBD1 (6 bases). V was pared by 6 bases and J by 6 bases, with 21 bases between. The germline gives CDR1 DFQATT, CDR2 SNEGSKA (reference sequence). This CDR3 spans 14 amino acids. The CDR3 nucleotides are TGCAGTGCCGAGGTCCGTGCAGGGGCAACCGAGCAGTACTTC. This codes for CSAEVRAGATEQYF.

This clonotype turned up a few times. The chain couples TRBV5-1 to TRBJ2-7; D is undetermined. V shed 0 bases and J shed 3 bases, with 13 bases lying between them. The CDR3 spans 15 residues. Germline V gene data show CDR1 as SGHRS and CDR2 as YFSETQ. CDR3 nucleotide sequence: TGCGCCAGCAGCTTGGAATACAGACCCATCTACGAGCAGTACTTC. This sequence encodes CASSLEYRPIYEQYF.

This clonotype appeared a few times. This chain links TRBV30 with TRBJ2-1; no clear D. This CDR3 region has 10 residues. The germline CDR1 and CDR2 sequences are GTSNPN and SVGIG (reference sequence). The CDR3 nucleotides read TGTGTTATGGAAAGAGTTGAGCAGTTCTTC. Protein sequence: CVMERVEQFF. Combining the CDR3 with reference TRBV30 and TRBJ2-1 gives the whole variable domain SQTIHQWPATLVQPVGSPLSLECTVEGTSNPNLYWYRQAAGRGLQLLFYSVGIGQISSEVPQNLSASRPQDRQFILSSKKLLLSDSGFYLCVMERVEQFFGPGTRLTVL.

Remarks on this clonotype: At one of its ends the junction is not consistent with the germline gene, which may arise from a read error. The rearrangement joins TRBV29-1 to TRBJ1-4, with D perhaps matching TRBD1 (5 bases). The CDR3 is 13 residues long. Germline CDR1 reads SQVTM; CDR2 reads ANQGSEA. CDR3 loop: CSVEVRRGEKLFF. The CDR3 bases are TGCAGCGTGGAAGTAAGGCGGGGGGAAAAACTGTTTTTT.

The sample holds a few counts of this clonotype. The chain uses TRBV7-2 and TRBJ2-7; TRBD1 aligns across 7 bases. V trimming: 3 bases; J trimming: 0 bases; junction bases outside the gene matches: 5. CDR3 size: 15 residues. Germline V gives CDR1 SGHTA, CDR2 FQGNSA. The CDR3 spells CASSFQGVTSYEQYF. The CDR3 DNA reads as TGTGCCAGCAGCTTCCAGGGGGTGACCTCCTACGAGCAGTACTTC.

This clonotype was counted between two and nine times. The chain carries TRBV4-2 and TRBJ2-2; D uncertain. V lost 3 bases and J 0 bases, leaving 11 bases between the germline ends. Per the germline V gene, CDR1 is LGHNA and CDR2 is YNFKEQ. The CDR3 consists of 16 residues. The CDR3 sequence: CASSQPLGSNTGELFF. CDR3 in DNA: TGTGCCAGCAGCCAGCCCCTAGGATCGAACACCGGGGAGCTGTTTTTT.

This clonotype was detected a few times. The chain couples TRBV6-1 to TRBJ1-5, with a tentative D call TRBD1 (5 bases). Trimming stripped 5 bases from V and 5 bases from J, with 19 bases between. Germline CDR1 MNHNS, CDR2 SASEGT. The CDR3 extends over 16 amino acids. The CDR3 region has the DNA TGTGCCAGCAGTCTCTTTGCGACAGTCTCCCATCAGCCCCAGCATTTT. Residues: CASSLFATVSHQPQHF.